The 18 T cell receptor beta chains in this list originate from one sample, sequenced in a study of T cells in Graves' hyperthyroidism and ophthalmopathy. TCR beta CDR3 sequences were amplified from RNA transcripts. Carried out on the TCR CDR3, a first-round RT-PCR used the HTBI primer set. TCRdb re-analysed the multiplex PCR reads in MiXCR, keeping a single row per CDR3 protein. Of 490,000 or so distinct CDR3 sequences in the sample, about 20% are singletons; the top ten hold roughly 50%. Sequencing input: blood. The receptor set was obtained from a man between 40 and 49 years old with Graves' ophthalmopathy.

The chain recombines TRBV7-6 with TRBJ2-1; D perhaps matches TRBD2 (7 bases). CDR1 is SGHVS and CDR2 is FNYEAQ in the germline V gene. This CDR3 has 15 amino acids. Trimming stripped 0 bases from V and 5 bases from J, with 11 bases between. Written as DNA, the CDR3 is TGTGCCAGCAGCTTAGCGGGGGGGGCCCACAATGAGCAGTTCTTC. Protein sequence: CASSLAGGAHNEQFF.

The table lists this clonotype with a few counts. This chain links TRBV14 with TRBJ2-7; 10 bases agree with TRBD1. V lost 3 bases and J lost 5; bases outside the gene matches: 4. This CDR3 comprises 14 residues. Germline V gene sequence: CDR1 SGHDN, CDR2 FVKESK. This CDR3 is CASSHRDRGHEQYF. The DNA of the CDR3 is TGTGCCAGCAGCCACCGGGACAGGGGTCACGAGCAGTACTTC.

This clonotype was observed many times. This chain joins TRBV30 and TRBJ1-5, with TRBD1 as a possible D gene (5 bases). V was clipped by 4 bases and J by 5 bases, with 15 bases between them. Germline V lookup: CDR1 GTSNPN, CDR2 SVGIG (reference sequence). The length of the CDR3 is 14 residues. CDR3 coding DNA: TGTGCCTGGACGGAGGGGCAAGCGTATCAGCCCCAGCATTTT. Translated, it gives CAWTEGQAYQPQHF.

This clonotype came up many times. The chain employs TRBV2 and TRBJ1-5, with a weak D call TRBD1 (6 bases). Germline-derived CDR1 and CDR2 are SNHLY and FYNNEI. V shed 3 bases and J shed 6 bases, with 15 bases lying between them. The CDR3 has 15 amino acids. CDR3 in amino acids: CASSELAGGSQPQHF. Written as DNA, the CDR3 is TGTGCCAGCAGTGAGTTAGCCGGGGGCAGTCAGCCCCAGCATTTT.

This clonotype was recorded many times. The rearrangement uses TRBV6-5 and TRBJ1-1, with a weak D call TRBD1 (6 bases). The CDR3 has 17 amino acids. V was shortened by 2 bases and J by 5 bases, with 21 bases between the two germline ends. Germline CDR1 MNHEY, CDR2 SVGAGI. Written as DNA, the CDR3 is TGTGCCAGCAGTTACACGAGGAGCGCAGGGGTTCGGACTGAAGCTTTCTTT. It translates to CASSYTRSAGVRTEAFF.

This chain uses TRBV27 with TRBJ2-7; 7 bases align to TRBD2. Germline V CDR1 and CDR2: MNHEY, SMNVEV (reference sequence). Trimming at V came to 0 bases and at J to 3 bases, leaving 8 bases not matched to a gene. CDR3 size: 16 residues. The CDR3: CASSLSRELGFYEQYF. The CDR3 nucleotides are TGTGCCAGCAGTTTATCGCGGGAGCTGGGGTTCTACGAGCAGTACTTC.

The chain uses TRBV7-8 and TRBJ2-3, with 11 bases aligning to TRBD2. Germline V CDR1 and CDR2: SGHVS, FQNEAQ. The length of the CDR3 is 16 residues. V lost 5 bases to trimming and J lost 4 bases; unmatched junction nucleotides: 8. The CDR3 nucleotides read TGTGCCAGCAGCCCTAGCGGGGGGAATCGGGCAGATACGCAGTATTTT. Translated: CASSPSGGNRADTQYF. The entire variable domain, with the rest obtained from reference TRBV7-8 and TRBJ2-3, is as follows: GAGVSQSPRYKVAKRGQDVALRCDPISGHVSLFWYQQALGQGPEFLTYFQNEAQLDKSGLPSDRFFAERPEGSVSTLKIQRTQQEDSAVYLCASSPSGGNRADTQYFGPGTRLTVL.

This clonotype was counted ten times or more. This CDR3 reads CASSLGSIGTALEAFF. The DNA for the CDR3 is TGCGCCAGCAGCTTGGGGTCAATTGGGACAGCGCTTGAAGCTTTCTTT. The chain is built from TRBV5-1 and TRBJ1-1, with 7 nucleotides matching TRBD1. V gave up 0 bases and J gave up 7 bases; unmatched junction bases: 12. Looked up from germline, CDR1 is SGHRS and CDR2 is YFSETQ. The CDR3 runs 16 residues.

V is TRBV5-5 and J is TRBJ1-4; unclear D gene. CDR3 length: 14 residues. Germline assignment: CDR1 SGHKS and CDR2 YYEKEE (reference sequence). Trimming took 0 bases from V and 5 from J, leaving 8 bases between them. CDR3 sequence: CASSLVQLNEKLFF. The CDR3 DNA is TGTGCCAGCAGCTTGGTACAGCTAAATGAAAAACTGTTTTTT.

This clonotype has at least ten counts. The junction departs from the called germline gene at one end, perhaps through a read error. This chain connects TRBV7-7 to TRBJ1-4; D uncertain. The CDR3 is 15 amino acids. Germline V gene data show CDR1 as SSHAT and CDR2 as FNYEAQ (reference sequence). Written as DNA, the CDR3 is TGTGCTAGCAGCGTGTCGACAAGCCCGAATGAAAAACTGTTTTTT. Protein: CASSVSTSPNEKLFF.

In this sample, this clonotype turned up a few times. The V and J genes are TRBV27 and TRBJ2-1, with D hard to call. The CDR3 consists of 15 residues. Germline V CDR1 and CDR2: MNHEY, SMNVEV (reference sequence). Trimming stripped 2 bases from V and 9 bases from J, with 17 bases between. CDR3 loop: CASSLGLALYGEQFF. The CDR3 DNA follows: TGTGCCAGCAGTTTAGGGTTAGCTCTCTACGGTGAGCAGTTCTTC.

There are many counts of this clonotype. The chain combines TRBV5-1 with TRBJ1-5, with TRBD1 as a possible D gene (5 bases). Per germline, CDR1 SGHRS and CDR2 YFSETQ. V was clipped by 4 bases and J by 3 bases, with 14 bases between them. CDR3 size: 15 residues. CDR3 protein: CASSPQGEVNQPQHF. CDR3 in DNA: TGCGCCAGCAGCCCCCAGGGTGAAGTCAATCAGCCCCAGCATTTT.

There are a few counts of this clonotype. The CDR3 DNA follows: TGCGCCAGCAGCTTGGTGCCGGGGGCAGACTATGGCTACACCTTC. Amino acid sequence: CASSLVPGADYGYTF. V is TRBV5-1 and J is TRBJ1-2, with a tentative D call TRBD1 (6 bases). V was trimmed by 0 bases and J by 3 bases, leaving 12 bases between them. The germline gives CDR1 SGHRS, CDR2 YFSETQ. The CDR3 length is 15 residues.

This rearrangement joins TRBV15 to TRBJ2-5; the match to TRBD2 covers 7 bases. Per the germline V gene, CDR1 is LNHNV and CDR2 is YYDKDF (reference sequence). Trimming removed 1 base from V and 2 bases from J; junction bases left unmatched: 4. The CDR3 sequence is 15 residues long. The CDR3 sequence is CATSRGGGDQETQYF. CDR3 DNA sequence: TGTGCCACCAGCAGAGGGGGGGGGGATCAAGAGACCCAGTACTTC.

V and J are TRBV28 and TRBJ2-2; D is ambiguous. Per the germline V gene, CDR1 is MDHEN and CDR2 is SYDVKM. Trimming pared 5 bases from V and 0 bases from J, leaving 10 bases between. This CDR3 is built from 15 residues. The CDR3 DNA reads TGTGCCAGCAGTAAGACCCAACCGAACACCGGGGAGCTGTTTTTT. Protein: CASSKTQPNTGELFF.

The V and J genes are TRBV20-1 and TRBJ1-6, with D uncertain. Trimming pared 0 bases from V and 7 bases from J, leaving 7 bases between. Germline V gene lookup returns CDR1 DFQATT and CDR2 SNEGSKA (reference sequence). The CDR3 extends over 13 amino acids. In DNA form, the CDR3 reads TGCAGTGCTAGAGACACGTACAATTCACCCCTCCACTTT. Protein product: CSARDTYNSPLHF.

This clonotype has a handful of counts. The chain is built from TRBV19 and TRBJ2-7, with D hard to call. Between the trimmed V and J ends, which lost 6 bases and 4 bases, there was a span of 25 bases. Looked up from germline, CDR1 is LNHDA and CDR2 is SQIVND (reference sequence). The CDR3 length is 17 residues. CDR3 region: CASSSRPPLGRIYEQYF. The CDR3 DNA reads TGTGCCAGTAGCTCGCGGCCCCCTTTAGGTCGAATATACGAGCAGTACTTC.

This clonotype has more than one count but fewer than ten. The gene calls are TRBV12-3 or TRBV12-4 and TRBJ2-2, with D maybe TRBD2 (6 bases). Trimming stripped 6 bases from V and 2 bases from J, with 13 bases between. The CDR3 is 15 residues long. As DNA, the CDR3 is TGTGCCAGCAGCGGACATAGCGGAAACACCGGGGAGCTGTTTTTT. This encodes CASSGHSGNTGELFF.